Listed here are 14 T cell receptor beta chains from one sample, sequenced in a study of T cell responses to AZD1222 COVID-19 vaccine. Assay: immunoSEQ multiplex PCR; the TCRdb copy retains only in-frame clones and omits some. The sample lists fewer than 40,000 clones; about 90% were seen once. Sequenced material: peripheral blood, taken 28 days after the second dose of the MenACWY control vaccine. Every receptor here comes from an adult who received the MenACWY meningococcal vaccine as a control.

J is TRBJ2-5 and V is TRBV3-1 (or the pseudogene TRBV3-2), with a weak D call TRBD2 (5 bases). Germline lookup yields CDR1 LGHDT and CDR2 YNNKEL (reference sequence). The CDR3 is made up of 16 amino acids. V lost 4 bases, J lost 2 bases, and 17 bases lay in between. CDR3 region: CASSRIRGGGQETQYF. The CDR3 region has the DNA TGTGCCAGCAGCCGAATACGAGGAGGAGGACAAGAGACCCAGTACTTC.

J is TRBJ1-1 and V is TRBV6-5, with a weak D call TRBD1 (6 bases). Germline V gene lookup returns CDR1 MNHEY and CDR2 SVGAGI. The CDR3 is 13 amino acids. Trimming took 5 bases from V and 5 from J, leaving 12 bases between them. The CDR3 region is CASSRLGGTEAFF. The CDR3 nucleotides read TGTGCCAGCAGTCGTTTAGGGGGGACTGAAGCTTTCTTT.

J is TRBJ2-7 and V is TRBV12-3 or TRBV12-4, with D unresolved. V was trimmed by 7 bases and J by 2 bases, leaving 12 bases between them. The CDR3 covers 13 residues. CDR3 in amino acids: CASKEPGPYEQYF. The CDR3 nucleotides read TGTGCCAGCAAAGAACCGGGCCCCTACGAGCAGTACTTC.

The chain couples TRBV19 to TRBJ1-4, with 8 bases fitting TRBD1. V was clipped by 3 bases and J by 4 bases; unmatched bases: 4. The CDR3 contains 15 residues. Germline V gene sequence: CDR1 LNHDA, CDR2 SQIVND (reference sequence). CDR3 nucleotide sequence: TGTGCCAGTAGTATCCCGGGACAGGTTAATGAAAAACTGTTTTTT. Translated: CASSIPGQVNEKLFF.

The V call is TRBV10-3, the J call TRBJ1-1, with 7 bases fitting TRBD1. The CDR3 totals 14 residues. Germline V lookup: CDR1 ENHRY, CDR2 SYGVKD. V was clipped by 8 bases and J by 2 bases; unmatched bases: 8. The CDR3 DNA follows: TGTGCCATCGGGGGGACAGCACATAACACTGAAGCTTTCTTT. Amino acid sequence: CAIGGTAHNTEAFF.

For the CDR3, the DNA is TGTGCCAGCAGTGGATTATACAATGAGCAGTTCTTC. This translates into CASSGLYNEQFF. The chain has TRBV2 and TRBJ2-1; D gene ambiguous. CDR3 length: 12 amino acids. Trimming left V 4 bases short and J 4 bases short, with 5 bases between. From germline, CDR1 is SNHLY and CDR2 FYNNEI.

The chain links TRBV2 to TRBJ1-1; D is perhaps TRBD1 (6 bases). Trimming took 3 bases from V and 4 from J, leaving 15 bases between them. Germline V CDR1 and CDR2: SNHLY, FYNNEI. The CDR3 extends over 15 amino acids. CDR3 coding DNA: TGTGCCAGCAGTGAGGGTAGTTGGGGGGCCACTGAAGCTTTCTTT. Translating it yields CASSEGSWGATEAFF.

The chain has TRBV3-1 (or the pseudogene TRBV3-2) and TRBJ2-2; D may be TRBD2 (5 bases). V was cut by 2 bases and J by 6 bases, with 7 bases left in between. This CDR3 region has 13 residues. CDR1 is LGHDT, CDR2 YNNKEL, per germline (reference sequence). The CDR3 DNA is TGTGCCAGCAGCCAACCAGCGGCCGGGGAGCTGTTTTTT. It encodes CASSQPAAGELFF.

The chain is built from TRBV25-1 and TRBJ2-2; maybe TRBD1 (5 bases). The V end lost 1 base, the J end lost 1 base, and 13 bases lay between the germline ends. This CDR3 contains 17 residues. CDR1 and CDR2 (germline): MGHDK, SYGVNS. CDR3 in DNA: TGTGCCAGCAGTGAATTCGTCGGGCAGGGGAACACCGGGGAGCTGTTTTTT. Translation: CASSEFVGQGNTGELFF.

The V gene is TRBV5-1, the J gene TRBJ2-7; possible D gene TRBD1, 6 bases. Trimming removed 4 bases from V and 4 bases from J, with 18 bases in between. This CDR3 is built from 15 residues. CDR1 is SGHRS, CDR2 YFSETQ, per germline. The CDR3 DNA reads TGCGCCAGCAGCCCGGACATAGGGGGTTTGTACGAGCAGTACTTC. Translating it yields CASSPDIGGLYEQYF.

This chain links TRBV2 with TRBJ2-1; the match to TRBD2 covers 7 bases. The germline V gene encodes CDR1 SNHLY and CDR2 FYNNEI. The CDR3 is made up of 15 amino acids. The ends lost 2 bases at V and 6 bases at J; junction bases unmatched: 7. DNA of the CDR3: TGTGCCAGCAGTGAAATTGGCGGGAGTTTCAATGAGCAGTTCTTC. Its protein is CASSEIGGSFNEQFF.

V and J are TRBV4-1 and TRBJ2-2; D is undetermined. The length of the CDR3 is 17 residues. Germline V gene data show CDR1 as MGHRA and CDR2 as YSYEKL. Trimming cost V 2 bases and J 5 bases, with 18 bases left between them. In DNA form, the CDR3 reads TGCGCCAGCAGCCAACATGGAAGTCCGGCAAAAACCGGGGAGCTGTTTTTT. Translated: CASSQHGSPAKTGELFF.

The DNA for the CDR3 is TGTGCCAGCAGCATCAGGCATTTGAACACTGAAGCTTTCTTT. This translates into CASSIRHLNTEAFF. The chain uses TRBV7-8 and TRBJ1-1, with D unclear. CDR1 is SGHVS, CDR2 FQNEAQ, per germline. This CDR3 has 14 amino acids. Trimming removed 5 bases at V and 0 bases at J, with 10 bases between.

V gene TRBV7-9 combines with J gene TRBJ2-1; D is perhaps TRBD1 (6 bases). Germline V gene lookup returns CDR1 SEHNR and CDR2 FQNEAQ (reference sequence). The CDR3 loop spans 18 amino acids. The V end lost 5 bases, the J end lost 8 bases, and 28 bases lay between the germline ends. The CDR3 spells CASSLRGQGWQRLDEQFF. Here the CDR3 DNA reads TGTGCCAGCAGCCTCAGAGGGCAGGGGTGGCAGCGTTTGGATGAGCAGTTCTTC.